Below, 31 T cell receptor beta chains from the same sample are listed, as sequenced in a study of cytomegalovirus exposure and HLA in healthy donors. The PCR employed 60 Vbeta primers together with 13 Jbeta primers. Clones were sequenced by immunoSEQ multiplex PCR, and TCRdb holds only the in-frame ones, with some missing. The sample yields approximately 170,000 clones, around 80% seen once. The specimen sequenced was PBMCs. The receptors shown here come from a woman aged 40 to 50 in good health and CMV-seropositive.

In its sample, this clone was seen a few times. This chain uses TRBV5-4 with TRBJ2-3; 9 nucleotides line up with TRBD2. The CDR3 consists of 16 residues. J gave up 1 base and V 3 bases, and 6 bases lay outside the gene matches. Germline CDR1 SGHNT, CDR2 YYREEE (reference sequence). CDR3 in DNA: TGTGCCAGCAGCTGGCGCGGGGGGGCGGGCACAGATACGCAGTATTTT. This encodes CASSWRGGAGTDTQYF.

This clone has only a few counts. Here the CDR3 reads CASRRRPGKETQYF. The CDR3, as DNA: TGTGCCAGCAGAAGGAGGCCCGGGAAAGAGACCCAGTACTTC. This chain connects TRBV21-1 to TRBJ2-5; the table calls TRBD2, which could not be checked here. TRBV21-1 is a pseudogene locus. The CDR3 is 14 amino acids.

The CDR3 bases are TGTGCCAGCTCCCCTACACAGCCCTACGAGCAGTACTTC. It encodes CASSPTQPYEQYF. V and J are TRBV18 and TRBJ2-7; D unclear. This CDR3 contains 13 residues. Trimming pared 6 bases from V and 2 bases from J, leaving 11 bases between. Germline CDR1 KGHSH, CDR2 LQKENI.

V is TRBV28 and J is TRBJ1-1; D is uncertain. Germline V gene lookup returns CDR1 MDHEN and CDR2 SYDVKM. This CDR3 comprises 13 residues. The V gene lost 7 bases and the J gene lost 8 bases, with 17 bases spanning the gap. The CDR3 bases are TGTGCCAGCATCAACAACCGGGGAGGGGAAGCTTTCTTT. Translation gives CASINNRGGEAFF.

The chain uses TRBV2 and TRBJ1-2; possible D gene TRBD1, 6 bases. The CDR3 has 13 residues. Germline lookup yields CDR1 SNHLY and CDR2 FYNNEI. V was trimmed by 6 bases and J by 8 bases, leaving 16 bases between them. CDR3: CASRQNRVQGYTF. In nucleotides, the CDR3 is TGTGCCAGCAGACAGAACAGGGTCCAGGGCTACACCTTC.

The chain combines TRBV7-2 with TRBJ1-1; a weak D match, TRBD1 (6 bases). The CDR3 extends over 13 amino acids. The germline CDR1 and CDR2 sequences are SGHTA and FQGNSA. The CDR3 DNA sequence: TGTGTCTGCAACGCCCAGACAGGCACTGAAGCTTTCTTT. The encoded protein is CVCNAQTGTEAFF. Drawing the rest from reference TRBV7-2 and TRBJ1-1, the complete variable domain is GAGVSQSPSNKVTEKGKDVELRCDPISGHTALYWYRQSLGQGLEFLIYFQGNSAPDKSGLPSDRFSAERTGGSVSTLTIQRTQQEDSAVYLCVCNAQTGTEAFFGQGTRLTVV.

The rearrangement links TRBV25-1 to TRBJ1-1, with a tentative D call TRBD1 (6 bases). The germline gives CDR1 MGHDK, CDR2 SYGVNS. The V end was cut by 6 bases, the J end by 1 base, with 15 bases between. This CDR3 region has 15 residues. CDR3 DNA: TGTGCCAGCAGGCTCGCGGGGGGCCAGAACACTGAAGCTTTCTTT. Translation gives CASRLAGGQNTEAFF.

The rearrangement uses TRBV11-3 and TRBJ1-1; D ambiguous. From germline, CDR1 is SGHNT and CDR2 YENEEA. This CDR3 spans 13 amino acids. The V end was cut by 6 bases, the J end by 2 bases, with 10 bases between. CDR3 DNA sequence: TGTGCCAGCAGTTACGTAGCAAACACTGAAGCTTTCTTT. Residues: CASSYVANTEAFF.

This chain uses TRBV5-1 with TRBJ1-1, with no clear D. Trimming cost V 0 bases and J 5 bases, with 5 bases left between them. Germline loops: CDR1 SGHRS, CDR2 YFSETQ. CDR3 length: 12 residues. CDR3 nucleotides: TGCGCCAGCAGCTTGGGTGCGACTGAAGCTTTCTTT. Protein product: CASSLGATEAFF.

This chain joins TRBV7-2 and TRBJ2-2; D is ambiguous. CDR1 and CDR2 (germline): SGHTA, FQGNSA. Trimming cost V 8 bases and J 1 base, with 14 bases left between them. The CDR3 length is 15 residues. The CDR3 nucleotides read TGTGCCAGCTCCCAGTCCAGACTGAACACCGGGGAGCTGTTTTTT. Translation: CASSQSRLNTGELFF.

The V gene is TRBV6-1, the J gene TRBJ1-4; 8 nucleotides align to TRBD1. The CDR3 totals 14 residues. V was pared by 7 bases and J by 7 bases, with 8 bases of the junction left unmatched. CDR1 and CDR2 from the germline V gene are MNHNS and SASEGT. In DNA, the CDR3 is TGTGCCAGCATGACAGGGGTAGTGGGTGAAAAACTGTTTTTT. This sequence encodes CASMTGVVGEKLFF.

The rearrangement uses TRBV7-9 and TRBJ1-1, with a possible D match to TRBD1 (6 bases). V lost 4 bases and J 10 bases, leaving 25 bases between the germline ends. Looked up from germline, CDR1 is SEHNR and CDR2 is FQNEAQ (reference sequence). This CDR3 spans 16 amino acids. The CDR3 bases are TGTGCCAGCAGCTCCGGGACAACTCCTTGGGTTCGTGGAGCTTTCTTT. It translates to CASSSGTTPWVRGAFF.

This clone was seen more than once but under ten times. The chain combines TRBV4-1 with TRBJ2-1, with 7 bases aligning to TRBD2. V shed 4 bases and J 9 bases; nucleotides not matched to a gene: 6. Per germline, CDR1 MGHRA and CDR2 YSYEKL. The CDR3 consists of 13 residues. The CDR3 nucleotides read TGCGCCAGCAGCCCGGGATGGGGGGGTGAGCAGTTCTTC. Its protein is CASSPGWGGEQFF.

The chain has TRBV4-1 and TRBJ2-2, with 9 bases matching TRBD2. Germline values: CDR1 MGHRA, CDR2 YSYEKL. The CDR3 has 16 amino acids. Germline trimming cut 5 bases from V and 7 bases from J; bases unmatched to any gene: 11. The CDR3 sequence is CASSARAGGIFGELFF. In DNA form, the CDR3 reads TGCGCCAGCAGCGCTAGAGCGGGGGGCATCTTCGGGGAGCTGTTTTTT.

The chain carries TRBV19 and TRBJ2-7, with D hard to call. Germline CDR1 is LNHDA and CDR2 is SQIVND (reference sequence). Deletions cut 4 bases from V and 1 base from J, with 14 bases between. This CDR3 comprises 15 residues. The CDR3 DNA is TGTGCCAGTAGTACATTGGCACAGCAATCCTACGAGCAGTACTTC. It encodes CASSTLAQQSYEQYF.

V and J are TRBV2 and TRBJ2-2, with D perhaps TRBD1 (6 bases). CDR1 is SNHLY, CDR2 FYNNEI, per germline. The CDR3 totals 15 residues. V gave up 7 bases and J gave up 5 bases, with 17 bases separating them. CDR3 in amino acids: CASKGRGLGTGELFF. DNA of the CDR3: TGTGCCAGCAAAGGCAGGGGCTTAGGGACCGGGGAGCTGTTTTTT. The whole variable domain, filled in from reference TRBV2 and TRBJ2-2, reads EPEVTQTPSHQVTQMGQEVILRCVPISNHLYFYWYRQILGQKVEFLVSFYNNEISEKSEIFDDQFSVERPDGSNFTLKIRSTKLEDSAMYFCASKGRGLGTGELFFGEGSRLTVL.

V usage is TRBV27 and J usage is TRBJ1-1; 9 positions agree with TRBD1. Unmatched junction bases numbered 7, after V lost 5 bases and J lost 9 bases. This CDR3 has 13 amino acids. CDR1 is MNHEY and CDR2 is SMNVEV in the germline V gene (reference sequence). CDR3 residues: CASSPYGTGKAFF. The CDR3, as DNA: TGTGCCAGCAGTCCCTACGGGACAGGGAAAGCTTTCTTT.

This chain links TRBV19 with TRBJ2-1; TRBD1 is a possible D gene (5 bases). Trimming pared 6 bases from V and 3 bases from J, leaving 9 bases between. The CDR3 spans 13 residues. Germline V gene lookup returns CDR1 LNHDA and CDR2 SQIVND (reference sequence). The CDR3 sequence: CASRPRGYNEQFF. The DNA for the CDR3 is TGTGCCAGTAGACCAAGGGGCTACAATGAGCAGTTCTTC.

The chain combines TRBV30 with TRBJ1-4; tentatively, D is TRBD1 (6 bases). V shed 0 bases and J shed 8 bases, with 13 bases lying between them. The CDR3 sequence is 14 residues long. Germline assignment: CDR1 GTSNPN and CDR2 SVGIG (reference sequence). The CDR3 DNA is TGTGCCTGGAGTGTACAGACAGGTGTCGAAAAACTGTTTTTT. This sequence encodes CAWSVQTGVEKLFF.

Concerning this clone itself: One end of the junction varies from germline; a read error may be responsible. The J gene is TRBJ1-6, the V gene TRBV7-9; 8 bases match TRBD1. This CDR3 spans 14 amino acids. Per germline, CDR1 SEHNR and CDR2 FQNEAQ (reference sequence). This CDR3 is CSSSLGQGNSPLHF. In DNA, the CDR3 is TGTTCCAGCAGCTTAGGACAGGGTAATTCACCCCTCCACTTT.

A note on this clone: Other nucleotide sequences from this sample produce the same CDR3. V usage is TRBV2 and J usage is TRBJ1-2; TRBD1 is a possible D gene (6 bases). The CDR3 is 12 residues long. CDR1 SNHLY and CDR2 FYNNEI come from the germline V gene. Trimming pared 6 bases from V and 5 bases from J, leaving 10 bases between. The CDR3 bases are TGTGCCAGCAGAGCGACAGGTTATGGCTACACCTTC. Translation gives CASRATGYGYTF.

This clone was seen a handful of times. V gene TRBV19 combines with J gene TRBJ1-5; TRBD1 matches 12 bases. CDR3 length: 16 amino acids. Germline loops: CDR1 LNHDA, CDR2 SQIVND (reference sequence). Losses at the gene ends were 3 bases for V and 2 bases for J; bases not matched to a gene: 2. The CDR3 spells CASSIGTGGGNQPQHF. In nucleotides, the CDR3 is TGTGCCAGTAGTATTGGGACAGGGGGCGGCAATCAGCCCCAGCATTTT.

V usage is TRBV6-1 and J usage is TRBJ2-7; TRBD1 matches 7 bases. The germline gives CDR1 MNHNS, CDR2 SASEGT. The V gene end was trimmed by 2 bases and the J gene end by 2 bases; junction bases not matched to a gene: 3. This CDR3 is 14 amino acids long. The CDR3 DNA is TGTGCCAGCAGTGAACTGGGACAGACCTACGAGCAGTACTTC. Its translation is CASSELGQTYEQYF.

The gene calls are TRBV27 and TRBJ2-3; no clear D. The germline gives CDR1 MNHEY, CDR2 SMNVEV (reference sequence). With 6 bases removed from V and 0 bases from J, the gap between germline ends came to 13 bases. The CDR3 runs to 15 residues. The CDR3 spells CASSPRGLSTDTQYF. CDR3 DNA: TGTGCCAGCAGCCCTCGAGGCCTTAGCACAGATACGCAGTATTTT.

The chain recombines TRBV4-1 with TRBJ2-1, with 7 bases aligning to TRBD1. The CDR3 runs 15 residues. From germline, CDR1 is MGHRA and CDR2 YSYEKL. The V and J ends lost 1 base and 4 bases, in that order; junction bases with no gene match: 4. The CDR3 here is CASSQGGTAYNEQFF. The CDR3 DNA reads as TGCGCCAGCAGCCAAGGTGGGACAGCTTACAATGAGCAGTTCTTC.

The chain links TRBV4-1 to TRBJ2-1, with D possibly being TRBD1 (5 bases). The CDR3 totals 15 residues. The ends were cut back, 4 bases at V and 8 bases at J, with 18 bases in the middle. Germline CDR1 MGHRA, CDR2 YSYEKL. The CDR3 bases are TGCGCCAGCAGCCTCCATGGGGCCCCCCCGGATGAGCAGTTCTTC. Encoded protein: CASSLHGAPPDEQFF.

A few counts support this clone. J is TRBJ1-6 and V is TRBV6-6; D unclear. V was clipped by 8 bases and J by 10 bases, with 9 bases between them. The CDR3 is 11 residues long. Germline CDR1 MNHNY, CDR2 SVGAGI (reference sequence). The CDR3 DNA reads TGTGCCAGCGGGCAGTGGTCACCCCTCCACTTT. Protein product: CASGQWSPLHF.

The sample holds a few counts of this clone. CDR3 amino acids: CASMGQGGTEAFF. CDR3 nucleotide sequence: TGCGCCAGCATGGGACAGGGAGGCACTGAAGCTTTCTTT. V is TRBV10-2 and J is TRBJ1-1; 9 bases line up with TRBD1. The V segment lost 7 bases and the J segment 4 bases; nucleotides outside the gene matches: 4. The CDR3 spans 13 residues. CDR1 is WSHSY and CDR2 is SAAADI in the germline V gene.

This clone was picked up a small number of times. The chain carries TRBV27 and TRBJ1-1, with a possible D match to TRBD1 (6 bases). From germline, CDR1 is MNHEY and CDR2 SMNVEV (reference sequence). Trimming took off 6 bases at V and 6 bases at J, with 14 bases between the two ends. The CDR3 has 13 amino acids. CDR3 bases: TGTGCCAGCAGAACTGGGGGCAGGCCTGAAGCTTTCTTT. This codes for CASRTGGRPEAFF.

The V call is TRBV30, the J call TRBJ2-1, with D hard to call. Germline CDR1 reads GTSNPN; CDR2 reads SVGIG (reference sequence). This CDR3 has 12 amino acids. Deletions cut 2 bases from V and 1 base from J, with 3 bases between. As DNA, the CDR3 is TGTGCCTGGAGTTATTCCTACAATGAGCAGTTCTTC. Translation: CAWSYSYNEQFF.

V is TRBV4-2 and J is TRBJ1-1; D gene uncertain. CDR3 length: 15 amino acids. Trimming stripped 0 bases from V and 1 base from J, with 9 bases between. Germline-derived CDR1 and CDR2 are LGHNA and YNFKEQ. The CDR3 reads CASSQDYRANTEAFF. The DNA for the CDR3 is TGTGCCAGCAGCCAAGATTATCGCGCGAACACTGAAGCTTTCTTT.